What follows are 13 T cell receptor beta chains derived from one specimen sequenced in a study of T-cell memory formation after mild COVID-19. TCRdb used MiXCR to reprocess the 5' RACE reads, holding one entry per CDR3 protein. The sample has some 290,000 distinct CDR3 sequences; around 15% are singletons. Material for sequencing was PBMCs or a T cell subset sorted from them (not recorded which). The receptor source for this set is a young man who had mild COVID-19 (a few samples of this study predate the infection). Cell type and time point are not known.

This clonotype was detected ten times or more. This chain joins TRBV7-2 and TRBJ2-3; 9 bases agree with TRBD2. Germline CDR1 is SGHTA and CDR2 is FQGNSA. With 0 bases clipped from V and 1 base from J, the junction kept 11 bases outside the gene matches. The CDR3 contains 19 residues. CDR3 amino acids: CASSLARFGGGARTDTQYF. The CDR3 region has the DNA TGTGCCAGCAGCTTAGCGAGATTCGGCGGGGGGGCTCGCACAGATACGCAGTATTTT.

V and J are TRBV5-4 and TRBJ2-2; D is possibly TRBD1 (6 bases). The V gene lost 0 bases and the J gene lost 2 bases, with 11 bases spanning the gap. The CDR3 spans 16 residues. Germline-derived CDR1 and CDR2 are SGHNT and YYREEE (reference sequence). CDR3 coding DNA: TGTGCCAGCAGCTTGGATCCCAGGGGAAACACCGGGGAGCTGTTTTTT. This sequence encodes CASSLDPRGNTGELFF. Filled out from reference TRBV5-4 and TRBJ2-2, the complete variable domain reads ETGVTQSPTHLIKTRGQQVTLRCSSQSGHNTVSWYQQALGQGPQFIFQYYREEENGRGNFPPRFSGLQFPNYSSELNVNALELDDSALYLCASSLDPRGNTGELFFGEGSRLTVL.

The chain links TRBV11-2 to TRBJ2-7; D might be TRBD1 or TRBD2, each matching 5 bases. CDR3 length equals 14 residues. Germline lookup yields CDR1 SGHAT and CDR2 FQNNGV. The V and J ends lost 5 bases and 3 bases respectively, with 14 bases between them. For the CDR3, the DNA is TGTGCCAGCAGCAACCGGGACGGTAACTACGAGCAGTACTTC. Protein product: CASSNRDGNYEQYF.

This clonotype was detected ten times or more. The chain links TRBV12-3 or TRBV12-4 to TRBJ2-6; a weak D match, TRBD1 (6 bases). Trimming took 9 bases from V and 1 from J, leaving 16 bases between them. The CDR3 is 16 residues long. CDR3 region: CASKGELSSGANVLTF. The CDR3 region has the DNA TGTGCCAGTAAGGGGGAACTCTCATCTGGGGCCAACGTCCTGACTTTC.

This clonotype was counted a few times. This chain uses TRBV6-5 with TRBJ1-2; possibly TRBD1 for D (5 bases). Per the germline V gene, CDR1 is MNHEY and CDR2 is SVGAGI. Trimming took off 2 bases at V and 5 bases at J, with 12 bases between the two ends. The length of the CDR3 is 14 residues. CDR3 residues: CASSYTGLPYGYTF. The CDR3 DNA reads TGTGCCAGCAGTTACACGGGACTTCCGTATGGCTACACCTTC.

The V and J genes are TRBV4-1 and TRBJ2-7; D unresolved. This CDR3 has 15 residues. V gave up 0 bases and J gave up 2 bases, with 11 bases separating them. CDR1 and CDR2 from the germline V gene are MGHRA and YSYEKL. This CDR3 is CASSQDMALAYEQYV. The DNA of the CDR3 is TGCGCCAGCAGCCAAGATATGGCGCTGGCCTACGAGCAGTACGTC.

This clonotype was seen only a few times. The V gene is TRBV5-1, the J gene TRBJ2-1; tentatively, D is TRBD1 (6 bases). There are 12 residues in the CDR3. Trimming cost V 4 bases and J 8 bases, with 10 bases left between them. CDR1 and CDR2 from the germline V gene are SGHRS and YFSETQ. The CDR3, as DNA: TGCGCCAGCAGCCCTGACAGGCATGAGCAGTTCTTC. Translating gives CASSPDRHEQFF.

In its sample, this clonotype was seen many times. The chain is built from TRBV24-1 and TRBJ2-2; D gene unclear. V lost 12 bases, J lost 0 bases, and 10 bases lay in between. The CDR3 is made up of 13 amino acids. Per the germline V gene, CDR1 is KGHDR and CDR2 is SFDVKD. CDR3 sequence: CAASPANTGELFF. CDR3 in DNA: TGTGCCGCCTCACCCGCGAACACCGGGGAGCTGTTTTTT.

The chain uses TRBV7-9 and TRBJ2-2; D possibly corresponds to TRBD1 (5 bases). CDR1 is SEHNR, CDR2 FQNEAQ, per germline (reference sequence). The CDR3 runs to 15 residues. V dropped 1 base and J dropped 2 bases, with 8 bases sitting between them. The CDR3 DNA sequence: TGTGCCAGCAGCTTAGTAAGGGGAAACACCGGGGAGCTGTTTTTT. This gives the protein CASSLVRGNTGELFF.

V is TRBV7-2 and J is TRBJ2-5, with 9 bases identical to TRBD2. Germline loops: CDR1 SGHTA, CDR2 FQGNSA. V dropped 1 base and J dropped 1; count of bases not matched to a gene: 1. The CDR3 totals 15 residues. Written as DNA, the CDR3 is TGTGCCAGCAGCTTAGTGCGGGGGGGCCAAGAGACCCAGTACTTC. It codes for CASSLVRGGQETQYF.

This clonotype appeared a few times. This sequence joins TRBV29-1 and TRBJ2-3, with D perhaps TRBD1 or TRBD2 (5 bases each). CDR1 and CDR2 (germline): SQVTM, ANQGSEA. The CDR3 consists of 15 residues. With 6 bases removed from V and 5 bases from J, the gap between germline ends came to 21 bases. CDR3 region: CSVPETLGVGDTQYF. The CDR3 nucleotides read TGCAGCGTCCCCGAGACCCTGGGGGTTGGAGATACGCAGTATTTT.

This clonotype appeared a few times. The chain is built from TRBV19 and TRBJ1-2; TRBD1 aligns across 10 bases. Per the germline V gene, CDR1 is LNHDA and CDR2 is SQIVND (reference sequence). CDR3 length equals 15 residues. Trimming at V came to 6 bases and at J to 6 bases, leaving 10 bases not matched to a gene. The CDR3 region has the DNA TGTGCCAGTAGCACTCCGGGACAGGGGAGCGATGGCTACACCTTC. Translated, it gives CASSTPGQGSDGYTF. Full variable domain (outside the CDR3, taken from reference TRBV19 and TRBJ1-2): DGGITQSPKYLFRKEGQNVTLSCEQNLNHDAMYWYRQDPGQGLRLIYYSQIVNDFQKGDIAEGYSVSREKKESFPLTVTSAQKNPTAFYLCASSTPGQGSDGYTFGSGTRLTVV.

This chain uses TRBV12-3 or TRBV12-4 with TRBJ1-1; 8 bases fit TRBD1. The length of the CDR3 is 11 residues. V shed 5 bases, J shed 7 bases, and the junction held 0 bases outside the gene matches. The CDR3 loop reads CASSDRGEAFF. For the CDR3, the DNA is TGTGCCAGCAGTGACAGGGGTGAAGCTTTCTTT.